Listed below are T cell receptor beta chains from one sample, sequenced in a study of CD8+ T cells in alopecia areata. Here immunoSEQ multiplex PCR was the method, and the copy in TCRdb shows in-frame clones only, minus some. The profile shows some 240,000 clones, about 50% of them singletons. The sample consisted of CD4+ T cells sorted from blood, taken at week 4, from a patient treated with tofacitinib. All receptors derive from a human donor with alopecia areata. CDR3s include the opening cysteine and the closing phenylalanine or tryptophan. Each record gives: J gene, V gene, clone size, D gene, CDR3 protein, CDR3 DNA. D genes are given only for firm matches. Some rows have no size entry. The others give once, few or many, or a class for an expanded clone.

j_gene: TRBJ2-5; v_gene: TRBV10-3; abundance: -; d_gene: TRBD1; CDR3aa: CATRDSQETQYF; CDR3nt: TGTGCCACCCGGGACAGCCAAGAGACCCAGTACTTC
j_gene: TRBJ2-3; v_gene: TRBV27; abundance: few; d_gene: -; CDR3aa: CASTSGFGYTQYF; CDR3nt: TGTGCCAGCACGTCAGGGTTCGGGTACACGCAGTATTTT
j_gene: TRBJ1-2; v_gene: TRBV4-3; abundance: few; d_gene: -; CDR3aa: CASSQSGTYGYTF; CDR3nt: TGCGCCAGCAGCCAATCAGGAACCTATGGCTACACCTTC
j_gene: TRBJ1-6; v_gene: TRBV7-2; abundance: -; d_gene: -; CDR3aa: CASSQARQESPLHF; CDR3nt: TGTGCCAGCAGCCAGGCCAGGCAGGAGTCACCCCTCCACTTT
j_gene: TRBJ1-1; v_gene: TRBV6-5; abundance: -; d_gene: TRBD1; CDR3aa: CASSYRGRTDTEAFF; CDR3nt: TGTGCCAGCAGTTACAGGGGGCGTACGGACACTGAAGCTTTCTTT
j_gene: TRBJ2-3; v_gene: TRBV29-1; abundance: -; d_gene: -; CDR3aa: CSVGAVLRTDTQYF; CDR3nt: TGCAGCGTGGGGGCGGTCCTTAGGACAGATACGCAGTATTTT
j_gene: TRBJ1-5; v_gene: TRBV29-1; abundance: -; d_gene: TRBD1; CDR3aa: CSIKTGDNQPQHF; CDR3nt: TGCAGCATAAAAACAGGGGATAATCAGCCCCAGCATTTT
j_gene: TRBJ2-6; v_gene: TRBV2; abundance: -; d_gene: -; CDR3aa: CASSEGEAGANVLTF; CDR3nt: TGTGCCAGCAGTGAAGGGGAGGCGGGGGCCAACGTCCTGACTTTC
j_gene: TRBJ1-2; v_gene: TRBV14; abundance: once; d_gene: -; CDR3aa: CASSQDGGPGGYTF; CDR3nt: TGTGCCAGCAGCCAAGATGGGGGGCCGGGAGGCTACACCTTC
j_gene: TRBJ1-2; v_gene: TRBV25-1; abundance: -; d_gene: -; CDR3aa: CASSELRGGYTF; CDR3nt: TGTGCCAGCAGTGAATTGAGGGGTGGCTACACCTTC
j_gene: TRBJ2-5; v_gene: TRBV25-1; abundance: -; d_gene: TRBD1; CDR3aa: CASSPTGQGATETQYF; CDR3nt: TGTGCCAGCTCCCCTACGGGACAGGGGGCGACGGAGACCCAGTACTTC
j_gene: TRBJ2-1; v_gene: TRBV7-6; abundance: -; d_gene: -; CDR3aa: CASSLGSRGTYNEQFF; CDR3nt: TGTGCCAGCAGCTTAGGGTCCAGAGGGACCTACAATGAGCAGTTCTTC
j_gene: TRBJ2-5; v_gene: TRBV9; abundance: -; d_gene: -; CDR3aa: CASSVEGSQETQYF; CDR3nt: TGTGCCAGCAGCGTAGAGGGCAGCCAAGAGACCCAGTACTTC
j_gene: TRBJ1-1; v_gene: TRBV7-8; abundance: -; d_gene: TRBD1; CDR3aa: CASTLRGRAGGLDTEAFF; CDR3nt: TGTGCCAGCACCTTAAGAGGGCGGGCAGGGGGTCTGGACACTGAAGCTTTCTTT
j_gene: TRBJ1-1; v_gene: TRBV30; abundance: few; d_gene: -; CDR3aa: CAWRPPPGGGRRVDTEAFF; CDR3nt: TGTGCCTGGAGACCACCTCCGGGTGGGGGGCGACGGGTGGACACTGAAGCTTTCTTT
j_gene: TRBJ1-1; v_gene: TRBV5-1; abundance: -; d_gene: -; CDR3aa: CASSSDITRPVKAFF; CDR3nt: TGCGCCAGCAGCTCAGACATAACACGGCCGGTGAAGGCTTTCTTT
j_gene: TRBJ2-1; v_gene: TRBV5-1; abundance: -; d_gene: -; CDR3aa: CASSGLTPSPQFF; CDR3nt: TGCGCCAGCAGCGGGCTAACCCCAAGCCCGCAGTTCTTC
j_gene: TRBJ1-6; v_gene: TRBV11-2; abundance: -; d_gene: -; CDR3aa: CASSHNSDSPLHF; CDR3nt: TGTGCCAGCAGCCATAACTCCGATTCACCCCTCCACTTT
j_gene: TRBJ2-5; v_gene: TRBV4-3; abundance: -; d_gene: -; CDR3aa: CASSRGKYQETQYF; CDR3nt: TGCGCCAGCAGTCGTGGAAAGTACCAAGAGACCCAGTACTTC
j_gene: TRBJ1-2; v_gene: TRBV29-1; abundance: -; d_gene: -; CDR3aa: CSVEPRGAGGYTF; CDR3nt: TGCAGCGTTGAGCCCAGGGGAGCAGGAGGCTACACCTTC
j_gene: TRBJ2-1; v_gene: TRBV4-1; abundance: -; d_gene: TRBD2; CDR3aa: CASSRDYYNEQFF; CDR3nt: TGCGCCAGCAGCCGGGACTACTACAATGAGCAGTTCTTC
j_gene: TRBJ2-7; v_gene: TRBV25-1; abundance: -; d_gene: TRBD2; CDR3aa: CASSAHGEGPEQYF; CDR3nt: TGTGCCAGCAGCGCTCATGGGGAGGGTCCCGAGCAGTACTTC
j_gene: TRBJ1-2; v_gene: TRBV29-1; abundance: -; d_gene: -; CDR3aa: CSVDSFNYGYTF; CDR3nt: TGCAGCGTTGACAGTTTCAACTATGGCTACACCTTC